A selection of T cell receptor beta chains follows, all from one sample in a study of regulatory T cells in long-lasting Graves disease. TCRdb re-derived calls from the multiplex PCR reads in MiXCR, one entry per CDR3 protein. The table lists 350,000 to 450,000 distinct CDR3 sequences, 15% to 20% of them singletons. These data also formed part of another study, on T cells in Graves' hyperthyroidism and ophthalmopathy.

The sequenced sample was peripheral blood mononuclear cells (PBMCs), obtained at new diagnosis, from a patient treated with antithyroid drugs. The receptors originated from a man aged 40-55 years with Graves disease. CDR3s include the opening cysteine and the closing phenylalanine or tryptophan. A D gene is named only where the DNA matches it firmly. Size values are once, few and many counts, or a class for expanded clones, and some rows have none.

j_call: TRBJ1-1
clone_size: NA
d_call: NA
v_call: TRBV6-2/TRBV6-3
cdr3_aa: CASSYPAGVGLTEAFF
cdr3_nt: TGTGCCAGCAGTTACCCGGCAGGTGTGGGGCTAACTGAAGCTTTCTTT

j_call: TRBJ1-4
clone_size: few
d_call: TRBD1
v_call: TRBV27
cdr3_aa: CACRTGTATNEKLFF
cdr3_nt: TGTGCCTGCAGAACAGGGACAGCAACTAATGAAAAACTGTTTTTT

j_call: TRBJ1-3
clone_size: NA
d_call: NA
v_call: TRBV7-9
cdr3_aa: CASSSQSSGNTIYF
cdr3_nt: TGTGCCAGCAGCTCTCAGAGCTCTGGAAACACCATATATTTT

j_call: TRBJ2-1
clone_size: many
d_call: NA
v_call: TRBV2
cdr3_aa: CASSGRLGNEQFF
cdr3_nt: TGTGCCAGCAGTGGTCGGCTAGGGAATGAGCAGTTCTTC

j_call: TRBJ2-3
clone_size: NA
d_call: TRBD1
v_call: TRBV10-3
cdr3_aa: CAISLGQSTDTQYF
cdr3_nt: TGTGCCATCAGCCTGGGACAGAGCACAGATACGCAGTATTTT

j_call: TRBJ1-1
clone_size: few
d_call: NA
v_call: TRBV10-3
cdr3_aa: CAISGTAEAFF
cdr3_nt: TGTGCCATCAGTGGGACAGCGGAAGCTTTCTTT

j_call: TRBJ2-1
clone_size: many
d_call: NA
v_call: TRBV7-2
cdr3_aa: CASSTSYGEQFF
cdr3_nt: TGTGCCAGCAGCACCAGTTACGGTGAGCAGTTCTTC

j_call: TRBJ1-5
clone_size: NA
d_call: TRBD1
v_call: TRBV6-5
cdr3_aa: CASSYTGGILPQHF
cdr3_nt: TGTGCCAGCAGTTACACAGGGGGGATTCTTCCCCAGCATTTT

j_call: TRBJ2-7
clone_size: NA
d_call: TRBD2
v_call: TRBV4-1
cdr3_aa: CASSQVISGGYEQYF
cdr3_nt: TGCGCCAGCAGCCAAGTCATCAGCGGGGGGTACGAGCAGTACTTC

j_call: TRBJ2-3
clone_size: NA
d_call: TRBD1
v_call: TRBV20-1
cdr3_aa: CTVRGTGGPDTQYF
cdr3_nt: TGCACTGTGCGCGGGACAGGGGGGCCAGATACGCAGTATTTT